The present T cell receptor beta chain was sequenced within a study of breast tumors, draining lymph nodes, adjacent tissues. Overall study results and limits: Tumor TCR diversity was below lymph nodes but above nontumor tissue. The lymph node origin of tumor T cells was framed as consistent with a hypothesis, not demonstrated.

Axillary draining lymph nodes of breast cancer patients supplied the node samples. There are 12 residues in the CDR3. V lost 4 bases, J lost 5 bases, and 4 bases stayed unmatched. From germline, CDR1 is DFQATT and CDR2 SNEGSKA (reference sequence). TCRdb called the multiplex PCR reads again in MiXCR, with one record for every CDR3 protein. The sample lists some 250,000 distinct CDR3 sequences; roughly a third were seen once. This clonotype was observed many times. What it recognizes is unknown. The gene calls are TRBV20-1 and TRBJ2-5; 7 bases align to TRBD2. This clonotype originated in a female donor with breast cancer. Some clones in this sample may be carry-over from other donors' samples. Sequenced: axillary lymph node tissue. Here the CDR3 DNA reads TGCAGTGCTACGCGGGGAGGGGAGACCCAGTACTTC. As protein: CSATRGGETQYF.